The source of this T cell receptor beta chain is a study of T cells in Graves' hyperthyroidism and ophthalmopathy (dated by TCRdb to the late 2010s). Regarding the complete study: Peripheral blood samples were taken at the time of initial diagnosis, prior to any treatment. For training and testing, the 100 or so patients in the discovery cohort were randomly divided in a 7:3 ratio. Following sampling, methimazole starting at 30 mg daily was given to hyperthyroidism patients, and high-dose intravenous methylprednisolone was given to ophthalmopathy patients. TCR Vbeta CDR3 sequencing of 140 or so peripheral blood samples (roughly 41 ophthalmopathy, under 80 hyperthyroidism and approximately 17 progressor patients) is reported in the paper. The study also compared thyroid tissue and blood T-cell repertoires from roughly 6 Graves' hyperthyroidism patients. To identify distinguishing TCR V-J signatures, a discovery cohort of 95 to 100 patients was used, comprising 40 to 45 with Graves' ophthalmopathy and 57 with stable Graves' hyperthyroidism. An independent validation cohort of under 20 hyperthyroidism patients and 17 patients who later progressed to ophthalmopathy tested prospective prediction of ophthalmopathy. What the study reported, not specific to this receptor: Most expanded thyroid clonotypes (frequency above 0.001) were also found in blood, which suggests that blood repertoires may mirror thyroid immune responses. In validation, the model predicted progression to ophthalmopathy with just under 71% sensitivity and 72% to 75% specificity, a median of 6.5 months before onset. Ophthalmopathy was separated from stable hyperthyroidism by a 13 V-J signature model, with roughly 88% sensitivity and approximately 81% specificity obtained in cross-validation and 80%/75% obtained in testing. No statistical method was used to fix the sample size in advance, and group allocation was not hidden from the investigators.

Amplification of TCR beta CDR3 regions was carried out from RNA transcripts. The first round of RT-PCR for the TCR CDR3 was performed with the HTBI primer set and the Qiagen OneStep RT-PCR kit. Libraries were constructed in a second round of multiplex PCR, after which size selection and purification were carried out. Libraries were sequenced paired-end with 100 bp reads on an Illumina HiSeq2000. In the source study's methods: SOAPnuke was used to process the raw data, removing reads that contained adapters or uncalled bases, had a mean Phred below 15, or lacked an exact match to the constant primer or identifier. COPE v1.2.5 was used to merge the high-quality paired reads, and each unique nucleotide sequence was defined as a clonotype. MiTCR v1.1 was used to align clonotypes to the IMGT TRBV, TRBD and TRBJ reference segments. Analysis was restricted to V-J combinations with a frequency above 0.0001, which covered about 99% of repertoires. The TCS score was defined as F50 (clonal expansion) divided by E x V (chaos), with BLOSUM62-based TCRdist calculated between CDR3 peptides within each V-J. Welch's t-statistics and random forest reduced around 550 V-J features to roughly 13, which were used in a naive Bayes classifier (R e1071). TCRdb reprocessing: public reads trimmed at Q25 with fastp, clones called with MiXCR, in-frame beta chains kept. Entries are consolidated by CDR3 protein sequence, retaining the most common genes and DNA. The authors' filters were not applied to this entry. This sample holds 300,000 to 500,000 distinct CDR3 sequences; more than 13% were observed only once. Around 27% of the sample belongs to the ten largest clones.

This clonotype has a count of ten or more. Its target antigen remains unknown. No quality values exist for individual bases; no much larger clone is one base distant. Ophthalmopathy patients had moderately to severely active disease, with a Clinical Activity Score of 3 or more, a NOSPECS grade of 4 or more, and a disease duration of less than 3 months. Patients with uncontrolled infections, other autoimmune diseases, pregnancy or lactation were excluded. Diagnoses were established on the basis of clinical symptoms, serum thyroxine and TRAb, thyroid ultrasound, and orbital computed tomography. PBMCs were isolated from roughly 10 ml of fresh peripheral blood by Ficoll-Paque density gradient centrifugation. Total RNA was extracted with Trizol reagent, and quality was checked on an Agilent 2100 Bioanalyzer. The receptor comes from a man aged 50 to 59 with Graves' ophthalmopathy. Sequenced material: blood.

In nucleotide form, the sequence is TGTGCCAGCAGTTTTCGGACTAGCGGGATTAACACCGGGGAGCTGTTTTTT. This is translated as CASSFRTSGINTGELFF. The rearranged segments are TRBV12-3 or TRBV12-4 and TRBJ2-2, with 12 bases in between that match TRBD2. The CDR3 holds 17 amino acids from the cysteine to the phenylalanine. The kept DNA is CDR3 alone, 51 bases in frame from the first base. Trimming leaves V shorter by 3 bases and J shorter by 2 bases, with the junction holding 4 bases beyond the gene matches.